One and the same sample provided the 7 T cell receptor beta chains below, sequenced in a study of T cell changes during pregnancy in multiple sclerosis (dated by TCRdb to about 2019). The library was prepared using the immunoSEQ multiplex PCR assay. Imported from immuneACCESS, the table was reduced by TCRdb to in-frame sequences with V and J called. These copies leave out some clones; in studies compared against another copy, an unresolved V gene accounts for under half, and the cause of the remainder is not known. This sample gives 54,000 or so clones in total; around 93% of them show up just once. Of the sample, 0.36% is held by the ten largest clones. This specimen consisted of CD4+ T cells from peripheral blood mononuclear cells, obtained before pregnancy. These receptors were obtained from a female donor with multiple sclerosis, enrolled in a pregnancy study.

The chain uses TRBV19 and TRBJ2-3; D possibly corresponds to TRBD2 (5 bases). The length of the CDR3 is 14 residues. The germline CDR1 and CDR2 sequences are LNHDA and SQIVND (reference sequence). With 3 bases removed from V and 9 bases from J, the gap between germline ends came to 16 bases. The CDR3 protein is CASSIEGTTGTQYF. The CDR3 nucleotides read TGTGCCAGTAGTATTGAGGGTACTACGGGAACGCAGTATTTT.

The V and J genes are TRBV5-6 and TRBJ1-1; maybe TRBD1 (6 bases). Germline CDR1 is SGHDT and CDR2 is YYEEEE. Trimming removed 4 bases at V and 5 bases at J, with 18 bases between. CDR3 length: 15 amino acids. For the CDR3, the DNA is TGTGCCAGCAGCCTGCGACAGGTGGTAAGAACTGAAGCTTTCTTT. Its protein product is CASSLRQVVRTEAFF.

The CDR3 sequence: CASSSTGLAAAYEQYF. The CDR3 DNA reads as TGTGCCAGCAGTTCTACGGGCCTAGCGGCGGCCTACGAGCAGTACTTC. The chain joins TRBV5-4 to TRBJ2-7; 7 nucleotides match TRBD2. The trim removed 5 bases at V and 2 bases at J, leaving 13 bases unmatched. Germline V gene lookup returns CDR1 SGHNT and CDR2 YYREEE (reference sequence). CDR3 size: 16 residues.

This chain uses TRBV7-6 with TRBJ1-3; the D gene is possibly TRBD1 (6 bases). Trimming took off 5 bases at V and 1 base at J, with 12 bases between the two ends. This CDR3 is 15 amino acids long. Germline V gene sequence: CDR1 SGHVS, CDR2 FNYEAQ. The CDR3 reads CASSAGVLSGNTIYF. CDR3 nucleotide sequence: TGTGCCAGCAGCGCAGGGGTCCTATCTGGAAACACCATATATTTT.

The chain has TRBV2 and TRBJ2-5; 8 nucleotides match TRBD1. Germline V lookup: CDR1 SNHLY, CDR2 FYNNEI. The CDR3 length is 15 residues. V was pared by 5 bases and J by 1 base, with 6 bases of the junction left unmatched. The CDR3 DNA is TGTGCCAGCAGTCAGAACACAGGGGGCCAAGAGACCCAGTACTTC. Its translation is CASSQNTGGQETQYF.

This clone came up a few times. The chain is built from TRBV11-1 and TRBJ2-7; D gene ambiguous. Germline values: CDR1 SGHAT, CDR2 FQDESV (reference sequence). The CDR3 runs to 13 residues. V shed 8 bases and J shed 0 bases, with 11 bases lying between them. CDR3 DNA: TGTGCCAGCGGGCCCAAGGTCTCCTACGAGCAGTACTTC. This codes for CASGPKVSYEQYF.

The chain uses TRBV6-5 and TRBJ2-7, with 7 bases that match TRBD1. In germline, CDR1 is MNHEY, CDR2 SVGAGI. V dropped 2 bases and J dropped 4; count of bases not matched to a gene: 11. The CDR3 is 16 amino acids. The CDR3 loop is CASSYLTNRGLYEQYF. CDR3 bases: TGTGCCAGCAGTTACCTTACCAACAGGGGCCTGTACGAGCAGTACTTC.